The subject of this entry is one T cell receptor beta chain. Its antigen is not identified. Cells were stimulated with CMV-infected fibroblast lysates at approximately 10 ug/mL. CD4+ T cells upregulating both CD40 ligand and CD69 were sorted as responding cells. Suppressive ART was started during chronic HIV-1 infection in these adults. The immunoSEQ assay was version 4, run in survey mode. Clones were sequenced by immunoSEQ multiplex PCR, and TCRdb holds only the in-frame ones, with some missing. The sample has about 7,500 clones, 61% seen once; the top ten hold around 17%. This sample was taken from a study of persistence of HIV-infected CD4 T cells. V was cut by 0 bases and J by 12 bases, with 9 bases left in between. Germline CDR1 reads LGHDT; CDR2 reads YNNKEL (reference sequence). The CDR3 loop spans 12 amino acids.

This specimen was CD4+ T cells sorted from PBMCs after roughly 18-hour stimulation, taken from a patient who received antiretroviral therapy. This chain joins TRBV3-1 (or the pseudogene TRBV3-2) and TRBJ2-1; D is ambiguous. The receptor was isolated from an adult man with HIV who was CMV-seropositive. In nucleotides, the CDR3 is TGTGCCAGCAGCCAAGATAAGAACAGGCAGTTCTTC. Amino acids: CASSQDKNRQFF.